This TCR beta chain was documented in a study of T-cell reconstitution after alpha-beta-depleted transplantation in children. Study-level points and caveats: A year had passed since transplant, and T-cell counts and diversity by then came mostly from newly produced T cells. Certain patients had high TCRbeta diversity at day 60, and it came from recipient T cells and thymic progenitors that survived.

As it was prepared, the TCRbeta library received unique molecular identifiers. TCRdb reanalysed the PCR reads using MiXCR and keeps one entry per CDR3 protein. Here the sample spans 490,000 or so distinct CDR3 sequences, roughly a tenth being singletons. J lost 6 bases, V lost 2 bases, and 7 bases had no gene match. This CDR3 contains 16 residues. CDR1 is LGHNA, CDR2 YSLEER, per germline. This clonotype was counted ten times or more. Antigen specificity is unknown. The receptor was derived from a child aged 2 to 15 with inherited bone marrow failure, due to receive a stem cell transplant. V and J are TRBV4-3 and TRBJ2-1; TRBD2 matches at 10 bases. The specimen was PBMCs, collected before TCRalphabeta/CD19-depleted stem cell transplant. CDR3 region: CASSQLAGVEANEQFF. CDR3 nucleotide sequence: TGCGCCAGCAGCCAACTAGCGGGAGTTGAGGCCAATGAGCAGTTCTTC.